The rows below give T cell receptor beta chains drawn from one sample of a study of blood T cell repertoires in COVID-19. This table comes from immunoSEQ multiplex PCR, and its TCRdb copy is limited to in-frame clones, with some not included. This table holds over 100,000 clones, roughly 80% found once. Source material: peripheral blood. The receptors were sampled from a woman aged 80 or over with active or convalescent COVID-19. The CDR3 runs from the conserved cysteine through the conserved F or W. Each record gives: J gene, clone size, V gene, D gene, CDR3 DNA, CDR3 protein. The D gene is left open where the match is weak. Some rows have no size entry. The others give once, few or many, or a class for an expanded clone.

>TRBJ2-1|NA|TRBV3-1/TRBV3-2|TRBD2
TGTGCCAGCAGCCTCCGACTAGCGGGGGTCGATGAGCAGTTCTTC
CASSLRLAGVDEQFF
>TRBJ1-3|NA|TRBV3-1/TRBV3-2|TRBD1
TGTGCCAGCAGCTCGACAACAGGGGGCAATGGAAACACCATATATTTT
CASSSTTGGNGNTIYF
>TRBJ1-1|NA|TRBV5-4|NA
TGTGCCAGCAGCGTCAAGAACACTGAAGCTTTCTTT
CASSVKNTEAFF
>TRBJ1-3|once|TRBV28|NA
TGTGCCAGCAGTTTGTCGACATTTGATGGAAACACCATATATTTT
CASSLSTFDGNTIYF
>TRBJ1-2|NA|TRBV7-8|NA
TGTGCCAGCAGCTTGAACTCACTTTTGCTGGGCTACACCTTC
CASSLNSLLLGYTF
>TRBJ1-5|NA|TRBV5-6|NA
TGTGCCAGCAGCTTGATGGTCGGTCAGCCCCAGCATTTT
CASSLMVGQPQHF
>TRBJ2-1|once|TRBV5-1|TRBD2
TGCGCCAGCAGCCCCGGAGGCGGGAGGGACAATGAGCAGTTCTTC
CASSPGGGRDNEQFF
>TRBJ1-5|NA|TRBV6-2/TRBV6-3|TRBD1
TGTGCCAGCAGCTACTCACAGGGGGCCGGTGTCGATAGCAATCAGCCCCAGCATTTT
CASSYSQGAGVDSNQPQHF
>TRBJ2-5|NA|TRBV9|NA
TGTGCCAGCAGCGTAGTGGGTAGCGGACCTCAAGAGACCCAGTACTTC
CASSVVGSGPQETQYF
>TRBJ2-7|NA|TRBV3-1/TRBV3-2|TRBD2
TGTGCCAGCAGCCCGACTAGCGGGAGTAGGGAGCAGTACTTC
CASSPTSGSREQYF
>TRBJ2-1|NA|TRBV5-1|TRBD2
TGCGCCAGCAGCTTGGTAGGGACTAGCGACAATGAGCAGTTCTTC
CASSLVGTSDNEQFF
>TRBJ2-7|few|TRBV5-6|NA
TGTGCCAGCAGCTCACAGGGTTACGAGCAGTACTTC
CASSSQGYEQYF
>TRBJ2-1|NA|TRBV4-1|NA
TGCGCCAGCAGCCAAGCGACGGGAGTCAATGAGCAGTTCTTC
CASSQATGVNEQFF
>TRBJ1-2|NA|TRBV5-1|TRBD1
TGCGCCAGCAGCTTGACAGGGGCCAACTATGGCTACACCTTC
CASSLTGANYGYTF
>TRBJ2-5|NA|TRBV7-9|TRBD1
TGTGCCAGCAGCCCCCGGGACAGGGGCCAAGAGACCCAGTACTTC
CASSPRDRGQETQYF
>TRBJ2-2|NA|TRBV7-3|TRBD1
TGTGCCAGCAGCTTAGAAGGACAGGGGTTCAGGGAGCTGTTTTTT
CASSLEGQGFRELFF
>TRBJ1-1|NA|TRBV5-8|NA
TGTGCCAGCAGCTGGGGTTTTCTGGGGGGCACTGAAGCTTTCTTT
CASSWGFLGGTEAFF
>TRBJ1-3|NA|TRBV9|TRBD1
TGTGCCAGCAGCGTAGGAGGACAGGGTCCTGGAAACACCATATATTTT
CASSVGGQGPGNTIYF
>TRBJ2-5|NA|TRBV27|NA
TGTGCCAGCAGTTTATTCCCGGGGGACGGCACCCAGTACTTC
CASSLFPGDGTQYF
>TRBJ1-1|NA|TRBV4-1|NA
TGCGCCAGCAGCCAAGATCCGCCCAAAAGGGGCACTGAAGCTTTCTTT
CASSQDPPKRGTEAFF
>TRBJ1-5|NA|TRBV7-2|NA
TGTGCCAGCAGCCGGGCCCCAGGGGACAATCAGCCCCAGCATTTT
CASSRAPGDNQPQHF
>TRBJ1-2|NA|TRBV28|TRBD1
TGTGCCAGCAGTTTAAGGGGGCGCATTTCCGGCTACACCTTC
CASSLRGRISGYTF
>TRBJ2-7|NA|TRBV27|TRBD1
TGTGCCAGCAGTCCCTCAACCGGGTCCAGGGGGGAGCAGTACTTC
CASSPSTGSRGEQYF
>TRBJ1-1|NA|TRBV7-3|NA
TGTGCCAGCAGCTTAACCGGGGTTAACACTGAAGCTTTCTTT
CASSLTGVNTEAFF
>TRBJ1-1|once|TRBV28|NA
TGTGCCAGCAGACCTTATAGGGGAAGGGACACTGAAGCTTTCTTT
CASRPYRGRDTEAFF
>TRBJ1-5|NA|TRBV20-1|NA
TGCAGTGCTAGTTGGCAGGGTAAAGGTATTATCAATCAGCCCCAGCATTTT
CSASWQGKGIINQPQHF
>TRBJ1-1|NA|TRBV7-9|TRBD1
TGTGCCAGCAGCCGACAGGGGGTGGACACTGAAGCTTTCTTT
CASSRQGVDTEAFF
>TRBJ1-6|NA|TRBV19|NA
TGTGCCAGTAGTATGACGACCCCGGGGGGCTCCTATAATTCACCCCTCCACTTT
CASSMTTPGGSYNSPLHF
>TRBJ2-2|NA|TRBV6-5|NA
TGTGCCAGCGAGGACGGGGAGCTGTTTTTT
CASEDGELFF
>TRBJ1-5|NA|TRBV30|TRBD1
TGTGCCTGGAGCCGGGACAGGCTAGGAGACGGCAATCAGCCCCAGCATTTT
CAWSRDRLGDGNQPQHF
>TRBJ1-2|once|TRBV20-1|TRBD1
TGCAGTGCAGGACAGGGCCGTGGCTACACCTTC
CSAGQGRGYTF
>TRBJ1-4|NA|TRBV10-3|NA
TGTGCCATCAGTACCAACAGGGAAAAACTGTTTTTT
CAISTNREKLFF
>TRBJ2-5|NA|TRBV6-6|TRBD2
TGTGCCAGCAGTTACCCTAGACTAGCGGGCGAGACCCAGTACTTC
CASSYPRLAGETQYF
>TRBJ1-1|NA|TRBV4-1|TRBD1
TGCGCCAGCAGCGGCCGCCAGGGGGCAGAGAGGAACACTGAAGCTTTCTTT
CASSGRQGAERNTEAFF
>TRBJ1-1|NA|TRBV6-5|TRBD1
TGTGCCAGCAGTCAGGGGACAGCGACCGGAGAAGCTTTCTTT
CASSQGTATGEAFF
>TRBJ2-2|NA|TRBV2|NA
TGTGCCAGCAGTGTTGATAGTATCGACACCGGGGAGCTGTTTTTT
CASSVDSIDTGELFF
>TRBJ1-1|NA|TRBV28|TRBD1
TGTGCCAGCAGTTCACAGGGGCGTCGCACTGAAGCTTTCTTT
CASSSQGRRTEAFF
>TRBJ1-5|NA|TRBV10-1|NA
TGCGCCAGCAGTGAGGTGGCTGGCAATCAGCCCCAGCATTTT
CASSEVAGNQPQHF
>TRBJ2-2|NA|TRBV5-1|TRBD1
TGCGCCAGCAGACTCGGTCCCGGGACAGGGGGCACCGGGGAGCTGTTTTTT
CASRLGPGTGGTGELFF
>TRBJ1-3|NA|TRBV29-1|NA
TGCAGCGTTGAAGGGGGCATAGGGGAAAGCTCTGGAAACACCATATATTTT
CSVEGGIGESSGNTIYF
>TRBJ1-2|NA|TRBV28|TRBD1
TGTGCCAGCAGTTTAACCGCACAGGGGAACTATGGCTACACCTTC
CASSLTAQGNYGYTF